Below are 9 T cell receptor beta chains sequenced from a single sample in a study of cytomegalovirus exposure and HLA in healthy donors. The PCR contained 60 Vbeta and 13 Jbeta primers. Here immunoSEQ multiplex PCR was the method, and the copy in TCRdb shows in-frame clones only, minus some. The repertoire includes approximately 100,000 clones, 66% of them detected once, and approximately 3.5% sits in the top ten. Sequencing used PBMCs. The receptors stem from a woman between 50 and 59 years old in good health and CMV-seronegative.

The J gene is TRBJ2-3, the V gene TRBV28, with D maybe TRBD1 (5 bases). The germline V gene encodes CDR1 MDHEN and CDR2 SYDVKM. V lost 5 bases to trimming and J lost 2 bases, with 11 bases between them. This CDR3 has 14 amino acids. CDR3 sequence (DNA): TGTGCCAGCAGTCAGGACACCCCCACAGATACGCAGTATTTT. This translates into CASSQDTPTDTQYF.

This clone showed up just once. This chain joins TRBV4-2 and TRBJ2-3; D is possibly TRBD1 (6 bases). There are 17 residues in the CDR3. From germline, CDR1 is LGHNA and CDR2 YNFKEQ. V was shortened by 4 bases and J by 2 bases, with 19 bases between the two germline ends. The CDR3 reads CASSPMKTGHSTDTQYF. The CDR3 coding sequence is TGTGCCAGCAGCCCGATGAAAACGGGACACTCCACAGATACGCAGTATTTT.

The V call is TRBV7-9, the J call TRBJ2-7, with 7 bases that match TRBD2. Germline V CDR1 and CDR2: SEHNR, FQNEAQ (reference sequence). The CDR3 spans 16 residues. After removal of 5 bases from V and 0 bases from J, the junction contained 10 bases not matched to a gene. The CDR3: CASSPLGWGGSYEQYF. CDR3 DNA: TGTGCCAGCAGCCCTCTCGGCTGGGGGGGCTCCTACGAGCAGTACTTC. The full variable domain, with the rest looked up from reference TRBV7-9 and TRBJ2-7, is DTGVSQNPRHKITKRGQNVTFRCDPISEHNRLYWYRQTLGQGPEFLTYFQNEAQLEKSRLLSDRFSAERPKGSFSTLEIQRTEQGDSAMYLCASSPLGWGGSYEQYFGPGTRLTVT.

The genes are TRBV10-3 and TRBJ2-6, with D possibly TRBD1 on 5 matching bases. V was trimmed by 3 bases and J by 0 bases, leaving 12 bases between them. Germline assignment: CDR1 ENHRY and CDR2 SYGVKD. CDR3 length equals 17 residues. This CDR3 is CAISDFTGASGANVLTF. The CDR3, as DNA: TGTGCCATCAGTGACTTCACAGGCGCCTCTGGGGCCAACGTCCTGACTTTC.

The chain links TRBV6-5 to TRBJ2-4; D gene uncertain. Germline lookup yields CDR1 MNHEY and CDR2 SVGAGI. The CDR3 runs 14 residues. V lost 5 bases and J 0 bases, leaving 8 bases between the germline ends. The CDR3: CASSETLAKNIQYF. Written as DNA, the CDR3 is TGTGCCAGCAGTGAGACTCTAGCCAAAAACATTCAGTACTTC.

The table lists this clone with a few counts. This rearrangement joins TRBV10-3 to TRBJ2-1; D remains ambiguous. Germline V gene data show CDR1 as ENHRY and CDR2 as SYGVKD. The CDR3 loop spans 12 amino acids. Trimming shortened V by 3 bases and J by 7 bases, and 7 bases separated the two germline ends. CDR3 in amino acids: CAISESENEQFF. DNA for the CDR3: TGTGCCATCAGTGAATCCGAGAATGAGCAGTTCTTC.

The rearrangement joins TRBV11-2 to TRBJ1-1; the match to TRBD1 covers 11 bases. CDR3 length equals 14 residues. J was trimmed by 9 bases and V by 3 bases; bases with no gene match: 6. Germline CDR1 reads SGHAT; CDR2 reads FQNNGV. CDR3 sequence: CASSFGQGASKAFF. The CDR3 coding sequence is TGTGCCAGCAGCTTCGGACAGGGGGCGTCTAAAGCTTTCTTT.

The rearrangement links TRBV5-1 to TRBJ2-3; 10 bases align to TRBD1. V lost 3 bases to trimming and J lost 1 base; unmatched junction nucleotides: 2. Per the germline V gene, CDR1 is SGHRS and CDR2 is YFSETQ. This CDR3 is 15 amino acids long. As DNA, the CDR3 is TGCGCCAGCAGCTCCGGGACAGGGGGCACAGATACGCAGTATTTT. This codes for CASSSGTGGTDTQYF.

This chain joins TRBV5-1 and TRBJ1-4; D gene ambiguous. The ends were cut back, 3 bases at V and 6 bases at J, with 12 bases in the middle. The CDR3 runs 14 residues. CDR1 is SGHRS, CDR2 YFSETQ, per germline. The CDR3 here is CASSSEGYDEKLFF. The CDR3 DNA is TGCGCCAGCAGCTCCGAGGGATACGATGAAAAACTGTTTTTT. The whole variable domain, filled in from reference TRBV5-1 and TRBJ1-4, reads KAGVTQTPRYLIKTRGQQVTLSCSPISGHRSVSWYQQTPGQGLQFLFEYFSETQRNKGNFPGRFSGRQFSNSRSEMNVSTLELGDSALYLCASSSEGYDEKLFFGSGTQLSVL.